This T cell receptor (beta chain) was retrieved from a study of cytomegalovirus exposure and HLA in healthy donors. About this clone itself: Its antigen remains unknown.

Findings and limits, study-wide: Among donors in an Asian-associated ancestry cluster, a later analysis reportedly found fewer N-insertions than the roughly 670-donor mean.

CDR3 length equals 16 residues. Germline V gene lookup returns CDR1 LNHNV and CDR2 YYDKDF (reference sequence). V lost 2 bases to trimming and J lost 0 bases; unmatched junction nucleotides: 4. The PCR ran on 60 Vbeta and 13 Jbeta primers. Generated by immunoSEQ multiplex PCR, the TCRdb table keeps only in-frame clones and is missing some. Here the sample spans some 180,000 clones, about 77% being singletons. The gene calls are TRBV15 and TRBJ2-3; 8 bases are shared with TRBD1. The sequence was obtained from a woman in her thirties in good health and CMV-seronegative. Material for sequencing was PBMCs. CDR3 sequence (DNA): TGTGCCACCAGCAGACGGGACAGGCCGAGCACAGATACGCAGTATTTT. Protein sequence: CATSRRDRPSTDTQYF.